These T cell receptor beta chains were read from a single sample in a study of OX40 agonist ivuxolimab in advanced cancers. The protocol was immunoSEQ multiplex PCR, while the TCRdb copy is restricted to in-frame clones and leaves out a portion. The repertoire consists of about 89,000 clones, with approximately 91% occurring once and the leading ten covering about 0.31%. The source material was CD4+ or CD8+ T cells sorted from blood, sampled in a trial of the OX40 agonist ivuxolimab. The receptors come from an adult with an advanced solid tumor such as melanoma, head and neck, liver or kidney cancer. The CDR3 runs from the conserved cysteine through the conserved F or W. The D gene is left open where the match is weak. Not all rows give a size; the values are once, few, many and, for expanded clones, a class.

NA	TRBV27	13	NA	TRBJ1-3	CASSFQAGNTIYF	TGTGCCAGCAGTTTTCAAGCTGGAAACACCATATATTTT
NA	TRBV19	16	NA	TRBJ1-5	CASSDKGDGNNQPQHF	TGTGCCAGTAGTGATAAGGGCGACGGAAACAATCAGCCCCAGCATTTT
NA	TRBV5-6	17	TRBD2	TRBJ2-3	CASSPQAGNSITDTQYF	TGTGCCAGCTCCCCGCAAGCGGGGAACAGTATCACAGATACGCAGTATTTT
NA	TRBV4-2	16	TRBD1	TRBJ2-3	CASSPTPGQGTDTQYF	TGTGCCAGCAGCCCGACGCCGGGACAGGGCACAGATACGCAGTATTTT
NA	TRBV9	14	NA	TRBJ1-4	CASSDSPTNEKLFF	TGTGCCAGCAGCGACAGCCCAACTAATGAAAAACTGTTTTTT
NA	TRBV18	14	NA	TRBJ2-7	CASSPGRGSGEQYF	TGTGCCAGCTCACCGGGCAGGGGTTCAGGCGAGCAGTACTTC
NA	TRBV15	14	TRBD1	TRBJ1-2	CATSPTGGREGYTF	TGTGCCACCAGCCCAACAGGGGGACGAGAAGGCTACACCTTC
NA	TRBV29-1	13	NA	TRBJ2-3	CSVELLAKDTQYF	TGCAGCGTTGAACTTCTGGCAAAAGATACGCAGTATTTT
NA	TRBV7-9	16	TRBD1	TRBJ2-2	CASSRQGAMNTGELFF	TGTGCCAGCAGCCGACAGGGGGCGATGAACACCGGGGAGCTGTTTTTT
NA	TRBV7-2	14	NA	TRBJ1-5	CASSTSGGGQPQHF	TGTGCCAGCAGCACTTCGGGGGGGGGTCAGCCCCAGCATTTT
once	TRBV6-6	15	NA	TRBJ1-1	CASSYRRDRGGEAFF	TGTGCCAGCAGTTACCGGCGGGATAGGGGGGGTGAAGCTTTCTTT
NA	TRBV6-5	13	NA	TRBJ2-3	CASSSSVGDTQYF	TGTGCCAGCAGTTCCTCCGTTGGCGATACGCAGTATTTT
NA	TRBV7-2	14	NA	TRBJ1-5	CASSLDGVNQPQHF	TGTGCCAGCAGCTTAGACGGGGTCAATCAGCCCCAGCATTTT
once	TRBV6-6	15	NA	TRBJ2-7	CASTSSSGLSYEQYF	TGTGCCAGCACCAGCAGCAGCGGCCTATCCTACGAGCAGTACTTC
NA	TRBV6-6	13	TRBD1	TRBJ1-2	CASRGQGNYGYTF	TGTGCCAGCAGAGGACAGGGGAACTATGGCTACACCTTC
NA	TRBV2	16	NA	TRBJ1-6	CASSEAGRGTNSPLHF	TGTGCCAGCAGTGAAGCGGGGAGGGGAACTAATTCACCCCTCCACTTT
NA	TRBV6-5	13	NA	TRBJ2-4	CASSYLGGGHQYF	TGTGCCAGCAGTTACTTGGGCGGAGGCCATCAGTACTTC
NA	TRBV29-1	14	NA	TRBJ2-7	CSATTDLANYEQYF	TGCAGCGCTACTACCGATCTAGCGAACTACGAGCAGTACTTC
NA	TRBV6-5	15	NA	TRBJ2-1	CASSYSKIGNHEQFF	TGTGCCAGCAGTTACTCGAAAATAGGGAACCATGAGCAGTTCTTC
NA	TRBV11-2	16	TRBD2	TRBJ2-5	CASSPIAGAVQETQYF	TGTGCCAGCAGCCCAATAGCGGGGGCCGTACAAGAGACCCAGTACTTC
NA	TRBV6-4	16	TRBD2	TRBJ2-3	CASSDTSGGVTDTQYF	TGTGCCAGCAGTGACACTAGCGGGGGGGTTACAGATACGCAGTATTTT
NA	TRBV7-8	16	TRBD1	TRBJ1-5	CASSRRQGLSNQPQHF	TGTGCCAGCAGCCGCAGACAGGGCCTAAGCAATCAGCCCCAGCATTTT
NA	TRBV4-2	17	NA	TRBJ1-6	CASSQEGSRAGNSPLHF	TGTGCCAGCAGCCAAGAAGGCTCCAGGGCGGGTAATTCACCCCTCCACTTT
NA	TRBV5-4	14	TRBD1	TRBJ2-5	CASSPGQVLETQYF	TGTGCCAGCAGCCCCGGACAGGTCTTGGAGACCCAGTACTTC
NA	TRBV5-5	14	TRBD1	TRBJ2-1	CASSLRDRAPKQFF	TGTGCCAGCAGCTTAAGGGACAGGGCCCCTAAGCAGTTCTTC
NA	TRBV2	14	TRBD1	TRBJ2-7	CASRMTGVLHEQYF	TGTGCCAGCAGAATGACAGGGGTGCTCCACGAGCAGTACTTC
few	TRBV30	12	NA	TRBJ1-1	CAWSAMNTEAFF	TGTGCCTGGAGTGCCATGAACACTGAAGCTTTCTTT
NA	TRBV7-7	16	NA	TRBJ1-5	CASSFPPRITNQPQHF	TGTGCTAGCAGCTTCCCCCCGCGCATTACCAATCAGCCCCAGCATTTT
NA	TRBV5-8	15	NA	TRBJ2-1	CASSLGAWGHNEQFF	TGTGCCAGCAGCTTGGGGGCCTGGGGGCACAATGAGCAGTTCTTC
NA	TRBV10-1	12	NA	TRBJ2-7	CASRSVLYEQYF	TGCGCCAGCAGGTCTGTGCTCTACGAGCAGTACTTC
NA	TRBV18	19	TRBD1	TRBJ1-4	CASSPLPGTGRAGGEKLFF	TGTGCCAGCTCCCCACTCCCCGGGACAGGGAGGGCAGGCGGTGAAAAACTGTTTTTT
NA	TRBV6-1	14	TRBD1	TRBJ2-7	CASSRQGPSYEQYF	TGTGCCAGCAGTCGACAGGGGCCCTCCTACGAGCAGTACTTC
NA	TRBV6-6	14	NA	TRBJ2-7	CASSYSGTIPGGYF	TGTGCCAGCAGTTACTCCGGGACAATCCCGGGAGGGTACTTC
NA	TRBV7-6	19	NA	TRBJ1-3	CASSLAVRGVGNSGNTIYF	TGTGCCAGCAGCTTAGCGGTCCGGGGGGTAGGGAACTCTGGAAACACCATATATTTT
NA	TRBV9	14	NA	TRBJ1-2	CASSVGDGTYGYTF	TGTGCCAGCAGCGTAGGGGACGGTACCTATGGCTACACCTTC
NA	TRBV6-1	12	NA	TRBJ1-5	CASGWGNQPQHF	TGTGCCAGCGGGTGGGGGAATCAGCCCCAGCATTTT
NA	TRBV7-7	14	NA	TRBJ2-2	CASSLERNTGELFF	TGTGCCAGCAGCTTAGAACGGAACACCGGGGAGCTGTTTTTT
NA	TRBV30	15	TRBD2	TRBJ2-5	CAWSTPPGGQETQYF	TGTGCCTGGAGTACTCCCCCCGGGGGGCAAGAGACCCAGTACTTC
few	TRBV6-5	15	TRBD1	TRBJ1-3	CASSRTGGRGNTIYF	TGTGCCAGCAGCCGTACAGGGGGTCGAGGAAACACCATATATTTT